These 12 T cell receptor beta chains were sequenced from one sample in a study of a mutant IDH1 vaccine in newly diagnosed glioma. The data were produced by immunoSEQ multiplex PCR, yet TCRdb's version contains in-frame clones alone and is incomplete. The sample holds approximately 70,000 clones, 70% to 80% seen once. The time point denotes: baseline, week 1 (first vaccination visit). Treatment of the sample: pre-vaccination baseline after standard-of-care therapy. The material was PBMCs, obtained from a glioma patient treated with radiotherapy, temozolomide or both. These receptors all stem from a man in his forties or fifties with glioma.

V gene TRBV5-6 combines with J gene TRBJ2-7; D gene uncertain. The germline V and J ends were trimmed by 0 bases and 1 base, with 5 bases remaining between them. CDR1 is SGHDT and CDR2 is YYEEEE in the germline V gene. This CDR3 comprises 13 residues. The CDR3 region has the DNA TGTGCCAGCAGCTTGGTCGAGTCCTACGAGCAGTACTTC. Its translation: CASSLVESYEQYF.

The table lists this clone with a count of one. The CDR3 DNA reads TGTGCCAGCAGTTATTCCGGGACAGGGAAAAACATTCAGTACTTC. Translated, it gives CASSYSGTGKNIQYF. V usage is TRBV6-5 and J usage is TRBJ2-4; 9 nucleotides align to TRBD1. Trimming removed 3 bases from V and 4 bases from J; junction bases left unmatched: 4. The CDR3 loop spans 15 amino acids. Germline-derived CDR1 and CDR2 are MNHEY and SVGAGI.

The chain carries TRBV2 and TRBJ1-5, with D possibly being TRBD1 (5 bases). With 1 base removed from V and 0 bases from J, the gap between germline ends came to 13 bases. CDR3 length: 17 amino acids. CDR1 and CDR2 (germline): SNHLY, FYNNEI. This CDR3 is CASSEGGAVYSNQPQHF. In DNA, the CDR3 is TGTGCCAGCAGTGAAGGAGGGGCAGTTTATAGCAATCAGCCCCAGCATTTT.

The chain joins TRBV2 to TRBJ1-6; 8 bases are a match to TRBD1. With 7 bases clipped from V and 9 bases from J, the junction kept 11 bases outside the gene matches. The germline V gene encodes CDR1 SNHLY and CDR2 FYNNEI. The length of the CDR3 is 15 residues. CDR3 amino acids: CASILQGEHISPLHF. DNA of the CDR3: TGTGCCAGCATTCTACAGGGGGAACATATTTCACCCCTCCACTTT.

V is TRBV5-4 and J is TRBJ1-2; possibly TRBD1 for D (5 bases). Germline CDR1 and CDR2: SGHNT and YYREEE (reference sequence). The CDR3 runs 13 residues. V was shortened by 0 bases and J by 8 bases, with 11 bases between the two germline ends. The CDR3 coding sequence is TGTGCCAGCAGCTTGGAGGGGCTGGGAGGCTACACCTTC. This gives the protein CASSLEGLGGYTF.

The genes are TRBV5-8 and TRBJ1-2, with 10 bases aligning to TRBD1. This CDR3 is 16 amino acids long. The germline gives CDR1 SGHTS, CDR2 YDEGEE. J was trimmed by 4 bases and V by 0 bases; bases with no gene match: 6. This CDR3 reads CASSLGTGGGGYGYTF. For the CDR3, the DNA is TGTGCCAGCAGCTTGGGGACAGGGGGTGGCGGCTATGGCTACACCTTC. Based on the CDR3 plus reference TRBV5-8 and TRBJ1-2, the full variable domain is EAGVTQSPTHLIKTRGQQATLRCSPISGHTSVYWYQQALGLGLQFLLWYDEGEERNRGNFPPRFSGRQFPNYSSELNVNALELEDSALYLCASSLGTGGGGYGYTFGSGTRLTVV.

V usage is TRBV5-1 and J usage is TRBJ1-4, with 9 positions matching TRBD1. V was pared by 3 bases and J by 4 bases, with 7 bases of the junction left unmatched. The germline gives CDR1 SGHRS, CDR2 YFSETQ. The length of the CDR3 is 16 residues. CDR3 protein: CASSSGTGPGNEKLFF. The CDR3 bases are TGCGCCAGCAGCTCCGGGACAGGGCCAGGTAATGAAAAACTGTTTTTT.

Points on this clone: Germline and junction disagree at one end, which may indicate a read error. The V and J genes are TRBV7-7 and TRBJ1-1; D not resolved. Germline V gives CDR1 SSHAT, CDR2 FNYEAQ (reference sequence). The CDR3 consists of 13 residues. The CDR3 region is CASSLSGDTEAFF. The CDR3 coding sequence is TGTGCTAGCAGCTTAAGTGGCGATACTGAAGCTTTCTTT.

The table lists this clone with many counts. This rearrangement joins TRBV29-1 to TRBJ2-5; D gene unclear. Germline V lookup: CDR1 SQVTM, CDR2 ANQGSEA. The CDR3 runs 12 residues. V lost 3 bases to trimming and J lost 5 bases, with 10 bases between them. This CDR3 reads CSVDLAGETQYF. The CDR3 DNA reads TGCAGCGTTGATTTGGCCGGGGAGACCCAGTACTTC.

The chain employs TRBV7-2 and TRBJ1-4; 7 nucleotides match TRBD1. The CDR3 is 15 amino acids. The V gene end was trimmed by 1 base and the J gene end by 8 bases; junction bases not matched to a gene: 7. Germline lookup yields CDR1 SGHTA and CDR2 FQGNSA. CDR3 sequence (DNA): TGTGCCAGCAGCTTAGGACAGGGTGGAGGGGAAAAACTGTTTTTT. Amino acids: CASSLGQGGGEKLFF.

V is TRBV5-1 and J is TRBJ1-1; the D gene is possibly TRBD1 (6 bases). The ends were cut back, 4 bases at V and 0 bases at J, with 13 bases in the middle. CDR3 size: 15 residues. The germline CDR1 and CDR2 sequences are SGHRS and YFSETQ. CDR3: CASSVGQPMNTEAFF. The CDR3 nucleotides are TGCGCCAGCAGCGTCGGACAGCCCATGAACACTGAAGCTTTCTTT.

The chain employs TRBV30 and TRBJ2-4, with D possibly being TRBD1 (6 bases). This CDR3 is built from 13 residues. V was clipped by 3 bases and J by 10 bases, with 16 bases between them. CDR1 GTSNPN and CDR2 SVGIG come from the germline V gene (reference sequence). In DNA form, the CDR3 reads TGTGCCTGGAGCCCCCAGGGGCCCCGTATTCAGTACTTC. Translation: CAWSPQGPRIQYF.